This entry is about one TCR beta chain. The record originates from a study of blood T cell repertoires in COVID-19. As for the study in general: Sites in the United States, Italy and Spain provided acute and convalescent COVID-19 samples. Nucleic acid was either cDNA or gDNA, and it came from T cells, B-cell-depleted T cells, or PBMCs.

The V gene end was trimmed by 7 bases and the J gene end by 8 bases; junction bases not matched to a gene: 2. The CDR3 consists of 12 residues. Germline V CDR1 and CDR2: SNHLY, FYNNEI. Authors' data handling: Nucleated cell counts were estimated from reference gene primer amplification. The repertoire was sequenced with immunoSEQ multiplex PCR; TCRdb's copy has only in-frame clones and lacks some. D and trimming were read from the DNA, whereas the V and J calls and clone size are those reported in that table. Found here are some 240,000 clones, about 80% of them singletons; the top ten hold more than 9.5%.

This sequence was found in a woman of 80 years or more with acute or convalescent COVID-19. What was sequenced was peripheral blood. The V and J genes are TRBV2 and TRBJ2-4; 10 bases fit TRBD1. In nucleotides, the CDR3 is TGTGCCAGCATAGGACAGGGGGACATTCAGTACTTC. As protein: CASIGQGDIQYF. Full variable domain (missing parts from reference TRBV2 and TRBJ2-4): EPEVTQTPSHQVTQMGQEVILRCVPISNHLYFYWYRQILGQKVEFLVSFYNNEISEKSEIFDDQFSVERPDGSNFTLKIRSTKLEDSAMYFCASIGQGDIQYFGAGTRLSVL.